These 26 T cell receptor beta chains share one sample of origin, sequenced in a study of OX40 agonist ivuxolimab in advanced cancers. Some clones are missing from TCRdb's copy, which holds only in-frame ones; the method was immunoSEQ multiplex PCR. Of approximately 73,000 clones in the sample, roughly nine tenths were seen once. The input for sequencing was CD4+ or CD8+ T cells sorted from blood, taken in a trial of the OX40 agonist ivuxolimab. These receptor sequences come from an adult with an advanced solid tumor such as melanoma, head and neck, liver or kidney cancer.

In this sample, this clone turned up once. The chain couples TRBV5-1 to TRBJ2-2, with 7 nucleotides matching TRBD1. The CDR3 runs 14 residues. CDR1 and CDR2 (germline): SGHRS, YFSETQ. Unmatched junction bases numbered 4, after V lost 2 bases and J lost 6 bases. The CDR3: CASSLQQGPGELFF. The CDR3, as DNA: TGCGCCAGCAGCTTACAACAGGGGCCCGGGGAGCTGTTTTTT.

This chain links TRBV4-1 with TRBJ2-1, with unresolved D. V dropped 1 base and J dropped 3 bases, with 10 bases sitting between them. Germline assignment: CDR1 MGHRA and CDR2 YSYEKL. This CDR3 contains 15 residues. The CDR3 reads CASSQGASVYNEQFF. As DNA, the CDR3 is TGCGCCAGCAGCCAAGGCGCGTCCGTCTACAATGAGCAGTTCTTC.

This sequence joins TRBV21-1 and TRBJ1-1. TRBV21-1 represents a pseudogene. The CDR3 length is 15 residues. DNA for the CDR3: TGTGCCAGCAGCAATCAAGGGAAGTTGAACACTGAAGCTTTCTTT. It encodes CASSNQGKLNTEAFF.

The rearrangement links TRBV11-2 to TRBJ2-2; TRBD1 aligns across 8 bases. The CDR3 extends over 18 amino acids. Unmatched junction bases numbered 17, after V lost 5 bases and J lost 6 bases. CDR1 is SGHAT and CDR2 is FQNNGV in the germline V gene. CDR3 DNA sequence: TGTGCCAGCAGCCCGAAGAGGAGGCTACAGGGGGTAGCCGGGGAGCTGTTTTTT. It encodes CASSPKRRLQGVAGELFF.

The V gene is TRBV11-3, the J gene TRBJ2-1; D uncertain. Deletions cut 0 bases from V and 5 bases from J, with 8 bases between. The germline V gene has CDR1 SGHNT and CDR2 YENEEA. The CDR3 extends over 14 amino acids. The CDR3 region has the DNA TGTGCCAGCAGCTTAGAGGGTAGAAACAATGAGCAGTTCTTC. Translated, it gives CASSLEGRNNEQFF.

The chain couples TRBV28 to TRBJ1-1; D might be TRBD1 (6 bases). The CDR3 contains 12 residues. Trimming shortened V by 10 bases and J by 1 base, and 10 bases separated the two germline ends. Germline V lookup: CDR1 MDHEN, CDR2 SYDVKM. The chain's CDR3 is CATGQTNTEAFF. CDR3 bases: TGTGCCACAGGACAGACGAACACTGAAGCTTTCTTT.

The chain uses TRBV15 and TRBJ2-3; a possible D gene is TRBD2 (6 bases). Germline-derived CDR1 and CDR2 are LNHNV and YYDKDF (reference sequence). Trimming stripped 1 base from V and 3 bases from J, with 11 bases between. This CDR3 spans 15 amino acids. The CDR3 DNA is TGTGCCACCAGCAGAGCGGGAGTGAGTACAGATACGCAGTATTTT. As protein: CATSRAGVSTDTQYF.

The V call is TRBV5-1, the J call TRBJ2-3, with D possibly being TRBD2 (6 bases). The germline CDR1 and CDR2 sequences are SGHRS and YFSETQ. Trimming left V 6 bases short and J 5 bases short, with 19 bases between. The CDR3 totals 15 residues. CDR3 nucleotides: TGCGCCAGCAAGCGTACACTAGCAGATGGAGATACGCAGTATTTT. This codes for CASKRTLADGDTQYF.

This clone showed up just a few times. J is TRBJ2-6 and V is TRBV6-6; 7 nucleotides match TRBD1. Per the germline V gene, CDR1 is MNHNY and CDR2 is SVGAGI (reference sequence). The V and J ends lost 7 bases and 2 bases, in that order; junction bases with no gene match: 2. This CDR3 contains 14 residues. The chain's CDR3 is CASNRGAGANVLTF. The CDR3 coding sequence is TGTGCCAGCAACAGGGGCGCTGGGGCCAACGTCCTGACTTTC.

This chain links TRBV15 with TRBJ2-2, with 9 bases matching TRBD2. With V trimmed by 6 bases and J by 3 bases, 11 bases remained unmatched. The CDR3 covers 17 residues. CDR1 and CDR2 (germline): LNHNV, YYDKDF (reference sequence). The CDR3: CATSRRRGGPDTGELFF. CDR3 coding DNA: TGTGCCACCAGTAGGAGGCGGGGGGGCCCGGACACCGGGGAGCTGTTTTTT.

The chain uses TRBV30 and TRBJ1-1, with 7 bases that match TRBD1. This CDR3 region has 12 residues. The V segment lost 4 bases and the J segment 6 bases; nucleotides outside the gene matches: 5. CDR1 is GTSNPN and CDR2 is SVGIG in the germline V gene (reference sequence). CDR3 in amino acids: CAWNPTGSEAFF. CDR3 DNA: TGTGCCTGGAACCCGACAGGGTCTGAAGCTTTCTTT.

The rearrangement joins TRBV7-3 to TRBJ2-1; D is possibly TRBD1 (5 bases). Germline assignment: CDR1 SGHTA and CDR2 FQGTGA. This CDR3 comprises 13 residues. The ends were cut back, 3 bases at V and 9 bases at J, with 12 bases in the middle. The CDR3 DNA reads as TGTGCCAGCAGCTTGGGGCTCCGCGGTGAGCAGTTCTTC. Its translation is CASSLGLRGEQFF.

The chain couples TRBV7-9 to TRBJ1-5; D may be TRBD1 (6 bases). CDR3 length: 15 residues. V was cut by 5 bases and J by 4 bases, with 15 bases left in between. The V gene's germline CDR1 is SEHNR and CDR2 FQNEAQ (reference sequence). In DNA, the CDR3 is TGTGCCAGCAGCCCATCCGGGACACAGAATCAGCCCCAGCATTTT. Encoded protein: CASSPSGTQNQPQHF.

The chain carries TRBV5-4 and TRBJ2-3, with TRBD2 identical over 8 bases. The V gene end was trimmed by 3 bases and the J gene end by 0 bases; junction bases not matched to a gene: 3. There are 15 residues in the CDR3. CDR1 and CDR2 from the germline V gene are SGHNT and YYREEE (reference sequence). CDR3 in DNA: TGTGCCAGCAGCTCCCGGGGGGGTAGCACAGATACGCAGTATTTT. It is translated as CASSSRGGSTDTQYF.

Concerning this clone: The same CDR3 arises from other DNA sequences in this sample as well. The V call is TRBV19, the J call TRBJ1-3; weak D call: TRBD1 (6 bases). V lost 7 bases, J lost 4 bases, and 14 bases lay in between. The CDR3 loop spans 14 amino acids. CDR1 is LNHDA and CDR2 is SQIVND in the germline V gene (reference sequence). The CDR3: CASTQDSSGNTIYF. DNA of the CDR3: TGTGCCAGTACCCAGGACAGTTCCGGAAACACCATATATTTT.

The chain employs TRBV6-1 and TRBJ2-7, with 7 nucleotides matching TRBD1. The CDR3 sequence is 14 residues long. The germline CDR1 and CDR2 sequences are MNHNS and SASEGT. Trimming cost V 6 bases and J 2 bases; bases outside gene matches: 7. The CDR3 loop reads CASSEQGRTYEQYF. CDR3 bases: TGTGCCAGCAGCGAACAGGGGCGAACCTACGAGCAGTACTTC.

This clone turned up a few times. The CDR3 coding sequence is TGTGCCTGGAGTGTAAATCTGGAGCAGTTCTTC. Amino acid sequence: CAWSVNLEQFF. The chain joins TRBV30 to TRBJ2-1, with no clear D. Between the trimmed V and J ends, which lost 0 bases and 10 bases, there was a span of 7 bases. The V gene's germline CDR1 is GTSNPN and CDR2 SVGIG (reference sequence). The CDR3 is made up of 11 amino acids.

This chain joins TRBV18 and TRBJ2-1; 9 bases line up with TRBD2. CDR1 and CDR2 from the germline V gene are KGHSH and LQKENI. Germline trimming cut 4 bases from V and 5 bases from J; bases unmatched to any gene: 6. The CDR3 is 15 residues long. Written as DNA, the CDR3 is TGTGCCAGCTCACTTAGCGGGAGTCTAGACAATGAGCAGTTCTTC. Its translation is CASSLSGSLDNEQFF.

This clone showed up just a few times. The gene calls are TRBV5-4 and TRBJ2-2; 7 bases fit TRBD1. This CDR3 is built from 14 residues. The ends lost 4 bases at V and 1 base at J; junction bases unmatched: 1. Germline lookup yields CDR1 SGHNT and CDR2 YYREEE (reference sequence). This chain's CDR3 is CASSRQGNTGELFF. CDR3 DNA: TGTGCCAGCAGCCGACAGGGGAACACCGGGGAGCTGTTTTTT. Supplemented by reference TRBV5-4 and TRBJ2-2, the full variable domain reads ETGVTQSPTHLIKTRGQQVTLRCSSQSGHNTVSWYQQALGQGPQFIFQYYREEENGRGNFPPRFSGLQFPNYSSELNVNALELDDSALYLCASSRQGNTGELFFGEGSRLTVL.

Concerning this clone itself: The sample contains more than one DNA sequence encoding this CDR3. The V call is TRBV9, the J call TRBJ1-5; D unresolved. This CDR3 contains 15 residues. V was pared by 0 bases and J by 0 bases, with 7 bases between. CDR1 SGDLS and CDR2 YYNGEE come from the germline V gene. The CDR3 is CASSVGPTSNQPQHF. As DNA, the CDR3 is TGTGCCAGCAGCGTAGGCCCTACTAGCAATCAGCCCCAGCATTTT.

This chain joins TRBV7-3 and TRBJ1-3, with D hard to call. The V gene lost 8 bases and the J gene lost 4 bases, with 12 bases spanning the gap. Germline-derived CDR1 and CDR2 are SGHTA and FQGTGA. The CDR3 length is 13 residues. The CDR3 spells CASDLASGNTIYF. The CDR3 DNA reads TGTGCCAGCGATTTGGCATCAGGAAACACCATATATTTT.

A few counts support this clone. The CDR3 protein is CASSQDRIRVSNQPQHF. The CDR3 coding sequence is TGCGCCAGCAGCCAAGATCGAATCCGGGTGAGCAATCAGCCCCAGCATTTT. This chain uses TRBV4-1 with TRBJ1-5, with D unresolved. The V end was cut by 0 bases, the J end by 1 base, with 13 bases between. Germline CDR1 MGHRA, CDR2 YSYEKL. This CDR3 has 17 residues.

V usage is TRBV7-8 and J usage is TRBJ1-4; 7 bases are shared with TRBD1. CDR3 length: 13 residues. The J segment lost 7 bases and the V segment lost 7 bases, leaving 6 bases of the junction unmatched. The V gene's germline CDR1 is SGHVS and CDR2 FQNEAQ. CDR3 nucleotide sequence: TGTGCCAGCAACAAACAGGGGTTTGAAAAACTGTTTTTT. Protein sequence: CASNKQGFEKLFF.

This sequence joins TRBV19 and TRBJ1-2; TRBD1 might be the D (5 bases). From germline, CDR1 is LNHDA and CDR2 SQIVND (reference sequence). The CDR3 is 16 amino acids. Deletions cut 7 bases from V and 1 base from J, with 19 bases between. The CDR3 loop is CASNPKPGRSNYGYTF. DNA for the CDR3: TGTGCCAGTAACCCCAAACCGGGACGGAGTAACTATGGCTACACCTTC. Using reference TRBV19 and TRBJ1-2 for the parts outside the CDR3, the full variable domain is DGGITQSPKYLFRKEGQNVTLSCEQNLNHDAMYWYRQDPGQGLRLIYYSQIVNDFQKGDIAEGYSVSREKKESFPLTVTSAQKNPTAFYLCASNPKPGRSNYGYTFGSGTRLTVV.

This clone was seen just once. This chain joins TRBV9 and TRBJ2-1, with TRBD2 identical over 10 bases. The CDR3 runs to 16 residues. V lost 3 bases and J lost 14; bases outside the gene matches: 17. Germline V gene lookup returns CDR1 SGDLS and CDR2 YYNGEE. CDR3 bases: TGTGCCAGCAGCGCCGGATCGCGGCTAGCGGGAGAGGGGGAGTTCTTC. This encodes CASSAGSRLAGEGEFF.

V gene TRBV2 combines with J gene TRBJ1-5; no firm D call. Germline assignment: CDR1 SNHLY and CDR2 FYNNEI. CDR3 length: 12 amino acids. V lost 7 bases to trimming and J lost 10 bases, with 14 bases between them. The CDR3 loop is CASTQEEGPQHF. The CDR3 bases are TGTGCCAGCACCCAGGAGGAGGGTCCCCAGCATTTT.